The 30 T cell receptor beta chains below were found in one sample sequenced in a study of graft-versus-host responses after intestinal transplantation. These receptors have no identified antigens. Some clones are missing from TCRdb's copy, which holds only in-frame ones; the method was immunoSEQ multiplex PCR. This sample has around 45,000 clones, with around nine tenths found just once. Sequencing used unstimulated CD4+ T cells sorted from spleen or lymph node cells, obtained before transplant. Receptors were obtained from a human donor who was the organ donor for an intestinal transplant.

This sequence joins TRBV6-5 and TRBJ2-7; D is ambiguous. The CDR3 is made up of 11 amino acids. V lost 7 bases, J lost 6 bases, and 10 bases lay in between. Germline CDR1 reads MNHEY; CDR2 reads SVGAGI. The CDR3 loop reads CASKRASEQYF. In DNA form, the CDR3 reads TGTGCCAGCAAACGGGCGAGCGAGCAGTACTTC.

Only one count was recorded for this clone. The genes are TRBV7-9 and TRBJ2-1; TRBD2 agrees at 13 bases. The CDR3 has 16 amino acids. CDR1 and CDR2 (germline): SEHNR, FQNEAQ (reference sequence). Germline trimming cut 5 bases from V and 7 bases from J; bases unmatched to any gene: 8. In DNA, the CDR3 is TGTGCCAGCAGCCCCCTAGGACTAGCGGGAGTTAATGAGCAGTTCTTC. Its protein product is CASSPLGLAGVNEQFF.

The J gene is TRBJ2-3, the V gene TRBV4-1; weak D call: TRBD2 (5 bases). The CDR3 totals 16 residues. CDR1 and CDR2 from the germline V gene are MGHRA and YSYEKL. V dropped 0 bases and J dropped 2 bases, with 12 bases sitting between them. CDR3 sequence (DNA): TGCGCCAGCAGCCAAGAAGCGAGCGACTACACAGATACGCAGTATTTT. Protein sequence: CASSQEASDYTDTQYF.

This rearrangement joins TRBV7-3 to TRBJ2-2; 13 positions match TRBD2. The germline V gene encodes CDR1 SGHTA and CDR2 FQGTGA. V trimming: 5 bases; J trimming: 7 bases; junction bases outside the gene matches: 7. This CDR3 is built from 16 residues. Written as DNA, the CDR3 is TGTGCCAGCAGCCGGACTAGCGGGAGAGCCCACGGGGAGCTGTTTTTT. Translated: CASSRTSGRAHGELFF.

The chain links TRBV9 to TRBJ2-5; D ambiguous. With 1 base removed from V and 5 bases from J, the gap between germline ends came to 12 bases. The germline CDR1 and CDR2 sequences are SGDLS and YYNGEE. CDR3 size: 14 residues. In DNA form, the CDR3 reads TGTGCCAGCAGCGTAAGTTTGAGTGAGGAGACCCAGTACTTC. Translated, it gives CASSVSLSEETQYF.

The V call is TRBV18, the J call TRBJ1-1; 9 bases fit TRBD1. Germline V gene data show CDR1 as KGHSH and CDR2 as LQKENI. This CDR3 contains 17 residues. V was pared by 3 bases and J by 0 bases, with 8 bases of the junction left unmatched. As DNA, the CDR3 is TGTGCCAGCTCACCCCCTAGGACAGGGGCGCTGAACACTGAAGCTTTCTTT. Protein sequence: CASSPPRTGALNTEAFF.

This clone was observed a few times. The CDR3 sequence is CAIWGQGHNEQYF. In DNA, the CDR3 is TGTGCCATCTGGGGACAGGGCCACAACGAGCAGTACTTC. The chain is built from TRBV6-1 and TRBJ2-7; TRBD1 aligns across 9 bases. With V trimmed by 10 bases and J by 5 bases, 9 bases remained unmatched. The CDR3 loop spans 13 amino acids. CDR1 and CDR2 from the germline V gene are MNHNS and SASEGT.

This sequence joins TRBV5-1 and TRBJ1-4, with D possibly TRBD1 on 5 matching bases. Trimming removed 0 bases from V and 4 bases from J, with 13 bases in between. This CDR3 has 16 amino acids. Looked up from germline, CDR1 is SGHRS and CDR2 is YFSETQ. The DNA of the CDR3 is TGCGCCAGCAGCTTGGACCGACTTGGGGGTAATGAAAAACTGTTTTTT. Translating it yields CASSLDRLGGNEKLFF.

The chain is built from TRBV21-1 and TRBJ2-7. TRBV21-1 is a recognized pseudogene. The CDR3 length is 16 residues. CDR3 sequence (DNA): TGTGCCAGCAGCAAAGGATACCGGGGCAGTCCCTACGAGCAGTACTTC. It specifies CASSKGYRGSPYEQYF.

V gene TRBV7-6 combines with J gene TRBJ2-7; 8 bases map to TRBD1. Germline V lookup: CDR1 SGHVS, CDR2 FNYEAQ. Germline trimming cut 5 bases from V and 7 bases from J; bases unmatched to any gene: 16. The CDR3 runs 16 residues. The CDR3 loop is CASSRADRGLTGEQYF. The CDR3 DNA reads TGTGCCAGCAGCCGGGCAGACAGGGGCCTAACGGGGGAGCAGTACTTC.

The chain has TRBV2 and TRBJ1-5, with TRBD1 matching 7 bases. CDR3 length equals 13 residues. V shed 6 bases and J 6 bases; nucleotides not matched to a gene: 5. Germline CDR1 is SNHLY and CDR2 is FYNNEI. The CDR3 sequence: CASRTGVGQPQHF. The CDR3 DNA reads TGTGCCAGCAGAACAGGGGTGGGTCAGCCCCAGCATTTT.

The chain carries TRBV19 and TRBJ2-7; 8 positions agree with TRBD2. This CDR3 is built from 14 residues. Germline V gene data show CDR1 as LNHDA and CDR2 as SQIVND (reference sequence). V shed 4 bases and J 4 bases; nucleotides not matched to a gene: 6. Here the CDR3 reads CASSSGRTTYEQYF. Written as DNA, the CDR3 is TGTGCCAGTAGTAGCGGGAGGACTACGTACGAGCAGTACTTC.

The chain carries TRBV28 and TRBJ1-2, with TRBD1 matching 7 bases. Losses at the gene ends were 4 bases for V and 3 bases for J; bases not matched to a gene: 8. The CDR3 is made up of 15 amino acids. The germline V gene has CDR1 MDHEN and CDR2 SYDVKM. This CDR3 is CASSSLGRGDYGYTF. CDR3 nucleotide sequence: TGTGCCAGCAGTTCCCTCGGCAGGGGGGACTATGGCTACACCTTC.

The rearrangement joins TRBV6-5 to TRBJ2-5; tentative D call: TRBD2 (5 bases). Germline CDR1 MNHEY, CDR2 SVGAGI. CDR3 size: 13 residues. V was clipped by 7 bases and J by 5 bases, with 14 bases between them. CDR3 sequence reads: CASTRVPGETQYF. The CDR3 nucleotides are TGTGCCAGCACGCGGGTCCCCGGGGAGACCCAGTACTTC.

The chain links TRBV10-3 to TRBJ2-7; 7 nucleotides agree with TRBD2. The CDR3 is 14 amino acids. Germline CDR1 and CDR2: ENHRY and SYGVKD. Trimming at V came to 3 bases and at J to 3 bases, leaving 5 bases not matched to a gene. CDR3 nucleotide sequence: TGTGCCATCAGTGACGCGGGAGATCGCTACGAGCAGTACTTC. Amino acids: CAISDAGDRYEQYF.

This clone was seen a few times. Other nucleotide sequences from this sample produce the same CDR3. The chain has TRBV29-1 and TRBJ1-2; the match to TRBD1 covers 8 bases. Looked up from germline, CDR1 is SQVTM and CDR2 is ANQGSEA. The junction had 6 bases not matched to a gene; V was cut back by 1 base and J by 8 bases. CDR3 length: 13 amino acids. The CDR3 nucleotides read TGCAGCGTTGAAGTTCCAGGGGGCGGGGGCTACACCTTC. As protein: CSVEVPGGGGYTF.

The chain combines TRBV7-2 with TRBJ2-1, with 7 bases that match TRBD2. CDR3 size: 15 residues. CDR1 and CDR2 (germline): SGHTA, FQGNSA. V trimming: 1 base; J trimming: 9 bases; junction bases outside the gene matches: 9. CDR3 DNA: TGTGCCAGCAGCTTAGAACGGGCGGGAGCGGGTGAGCAGTTCTTC. Amino acid sequence: CASSLERAGAGEQFF.

The chain uses TRBV6-5 and TRBJ1-5, with D unclear. Germline values: CDR1 MNHEY, CDR2 SVGAGI. CDR3 length: 13 amino acids. The ends were cut back, 5 bases at V and 2 bases at J, with 7 bases in the middle. The CDR3 is CASSKGGNQPQHF. DNA of the CDR3: TGTGCCAGCAGTAAAGGAGGCAATCAGCCCCAGCATTTT.

The J gene is TRBJ2-1, the V gene TRBV5-1; 8 bases are a match to TRBD1. Germline CDR1 and CDR2: SGHRS and YFSETQ. Trimming removed 3 bases from V and 0 bases from J; junction bases left unmatched: 2. There are 15 residues in the CDR3. The CDR3 bases are TGCGCCAGCAGCTGGGACAGGAGCTCCTACAATGAGCAGTTCTTC. Residues: CASSWDRSSYNEQFF.

The chain has TRBV27 and TRBJ2-3; D may be TRBD2 (5 bases). V lost 5 bases to trimming and J lost 4 bases, with 13 bases between them. The CDR3 covers 14 residues. Germline CDR1 and CDR2: MNHEY and SMNVEV (reference sequence). The CDR3 loop is CASSGGGRADTQYF. CDR3 bases: TGTGCCAGCAGTGGCGGAGGTCGGGCAGATACGCAGTATTTT.

The chain couples TRBV6-6 to TRBJ1-6; TRBD1 matches at 7 bases. The CDR3 runs 15 residues. Germline V CDR1 and CDR2: MNHNY, SVGAGI (reference sequence). V lost 4 bases to trimming and J lost 11 bases; unmatched junction nucleotides: 11. The CDR3: CASSSYTGDGPPLHF. CDR3 bases: TGTGCCAGCAGTTCCTACACAGGGGACGGTCCACCCCTCCACTTT.

This chain links TRBV7-2 with TRBJ1-2; perhaps TRBD1 as D (6 bases). The V gene lost 2 bases and the J gene lost 7 bases, with 14 bases spanning the gap. CDR3 size: 14 residues. Germline loops: CDR1 SGHTA, CDR2 FQGNSA. CDR3 sequence reads: CASSLIIRDTGYTF. In DNA, the CDR3 is TGTGCCAGCAGCTTAATTATCCGGGACACTGGCTACACCTTC.

The rearrangement joins TRBV7-2 to TRBJ2-7; 8 bases match TRBD2. CDR1 is SGHTA, CDR2 FQGNSA, per germline. This CDR3 spans 14 amino acids. V shed 4 bases, J shed 3 bases, and the junction held 5 bases outside the gene matches. For the CDR3, the DNA is TGTGCCAGCAGCTCCGGGGGGGGAGACTACGAGCAGTACTTC. Its translation is CASSSGGGDYEQYF.

The chain uses TRBV25-1 and TRBJ2-7, with D maybe TRBD2 (5 bases). The CDR3 has 14 residues. Trimming left V 1 base short and J 4 bases short, with 11 bases between. Per germline, CDR1 MGHDK and CDR2 SYGVNS. CDR3 DNA sequence: TGTGCCAGCAGTGAATTCAACGGGGTTTACGAGCAGTACTTC. Residues: CASSEFNGVYEQYF.

The V and J genes are TRBV7-2 and TRBJ2-4; D unclear. Germline CDR1 SGHTA, CDR2 FQGNSA. The V gene lost 2 bases and the J gene lost 10 bases, with 9 bases spanning the gap. The CDR3 runs to 12 residues. The CDR3 protein is CASSLYVGIQYF. For the CDR3, the DNA is TGTGCCAGCAGCTTATACGTGGGAATTCAGTACTTC. Looking up the rest from reference TRBV7-2 and TRBJ2-4 gives the full variable domain: GAGVSQSPSNKVTEKGKDVELRCDPISGHTALYWYRQSLGQGLEFLIYFQGNSAPDKSGLPSDRFSAERTGGSVSTLTIQRTQQEDSAVYLCASSLYVGIQYFGAGTRLSVL.

V is TRBV20-1 and J is TRBJ2-7; D might be TRBD1 or TRBD2, each matching 5 bases. This CDR3 has 9 amino acids. Germline V CDR1 and CDR2: DFQATT, SNEGSKA (reference sequence). The V gene lost 3 bases and the J gene lost 12 bases, with 9 bases spanning the gap. CDR3 amino acids: CSARPGPYF. DNA of the CDR3: TGCAGTGCTAGGCCGGGGCCGTACTTC.

V is TRBV6-5 and J is TRBJ2-6; a possible D gene is TRBD2 (6 bases). This CDR3 contains 15 residues. The V end was cut by 7 bases, the J end by 4 bases, with 14 bases between. Germline V gives CDR1 MNHEY, CDR2 SVGAGI. The CDR3 loop reads CASTRDSGGANVLTF. The DNA of the CDR3 is TGTGCCAGCACGCGGGATTCCGGGGGGGCCAACGTCCTGACTTTC.

This clone was detected only once. The V and J genes are TRBV4-1 and TRBJ2-7; D assignment may be TRBD1 or TRBD2 (8 bases each). Trimming took 1 base from V and 2 from J, leaving 18 bases between them. The CDR3 has 17 residues. Looked up from germline, CDR1 is MGHRA and CDR2 is YSYEKL. The CDR3 DNA reads as TGCGCCAGCAGCCAAGGCTACAGGGGGACTAGGCCCTACGAGCAGTACTTC. Amino acid sequence: CASSQGYRGTRPYEQYF.

The J gene is TRBJ2-7, the V gene TRBV28; D is perhaps TRBD1 (6 bases). The CDR3 runs 15 residues. Germline values: CDR1 MDHEN, CDR2 SYDVKM. Trimming removed 2 bases from V and 3 bases from J, with 14 bases in between. CDR3 protein: CASSLGGQGIYEQYF. Written as DNA, the CDR3 is TGTGCCAGCAGTTTAGGTGGGCAGGGGATCTACGAGCAGTACTTC. Looking up the rest from reference TRBV28 and TRBJ2-7 gives the full variable domain: DVKVTQSSRYLVKRTGEKVFLECVQDMDHENMFWYRQDPGLGLRLIYFSYDVKMKEKGDIPEGYSVSREKKERFSLILESASTNQTSMYLCASSLGGQGIYEQYFGPGTRLTVT.

V is TRBV7-2 and J is TRBJ2-3, with 7 bases that match TRBD2. Germline V gene data show CDR1 as SGHTA and CDR2 as FQGNSA. Unmatched junction bases numbered 7, after V lost 3 bases and J lost 1 base. The CDR3 consists of 16 residues. CDR3 coding DNA: TGTGCCAGCAGCTTGGAGACTAGCTCTGGCACAGATACGCAGTATTTT. This translates into CASSLETSSGTDTQYF.